This passage covers 29 T cell receptor beta chains from one sample sequenced in a study of T cell responses to AZD1222 COVID-19 vaccine. Repertoires were generated with immunoSEQ multiplex PCR, while TCRdb's copy carries only in-frame clones and drops some. Here the sample spans roughly 100,000 clones, 88% being singletons. The sample consisted of peripheral blood, taken 28 days after the second AZD1222 dose. The origin of the receptors is an adult who received the AZD1222 COVID-19 vaccine.

The chain joins TRBV2 to TRBJ2-1; D is possibly TRBD1 or TRBD2 (6 bases each). Trimming removed 7 bases at V and 5 bases at J, with 15 bases between. CDR1 is SNHLY, CDR2 FYNNEI, per germline. The CDR3 is made up of 14 amino acids. The CDR3 loop is CASTFRGQDNEQFF. CDR3 DNA sequence: TGTGCCAGCACCTTTCGGGGGCAAGACAATGAGCAGTTCTTC.

V gene TRBV6-5 combines with J gene TRBJ1-6; tentative D call: TRBD1 (6 bases). CDR1 is MNHEY, CDR2 SVGAGI, per germline. CDR3 size: 14 residues. The V gene lost 7 bases and the J gene lost 9 bases, with 16 bases spanning the gap. The CDR3 here is CASTLGGLSSPLHF. CDR3 DNA sequence: TGTGCCAGCACCTTGGGGGGGCTCAGTTCACCCCTCCACTTT.

This rearrangement joins TRBV9 to TRBJ2-3, with 8 bases lining up with TRBD1. The CDR3 contains 15 residues. Germline assignment: CDR1 SGDLS and CDR2 YYNGEE. Losses at the gene ends were 4 bases for V and 0 bases for J; bases not matched to a gene: 4. CDR3 nucleotides: TGTGCCAGCAGCTCCGGACAGGGCAGCACAGATACGCAGTATTTT. Translation gives CASSSGQGSTDTQYF.

In this sample, this clone turned up once. The rearrangement joins TRBV29-1 to TRBJ2-2, with 10 bases that match TRBD2. The V gene's germline CDR1 is SQVTM and CDR2 ANQGSEA. The CDR3 contains 16 residues. The V segment lost 2 bases and the J segment 3 bases; nucleotides outside the gene matches: 6. CDR3 in DNA: TGCAGCGTTGAAAATAGCGGGAGGTTTTACACCGGGGAGCTGTTTTTT. Its translation: CSVENSGRFYTGELFF.

The chain employs TRBV30 and TRBJ1-1; 7 bases line up with TRBD1. The J segment lost 5 bases and the V segment lost 1 base, leaving 1 base of the junction unmatched. The germline CDR1 and CDR2 sequences are GTSNPN and SVGIG (reference sequence). This CDR3 contains 12 residues. In nucleotides, the CDR3 is TGTGCCTGGAGTGACAGGGGAACTGAAGCTTTCTTT. Amino acids: CAWSDRGTEAFF.

The CDR3 DNA sequence: TGTGCCAGCAGCTTAGGTCCAGCGGGAGCGTTCTCCTACGAGCAGTACTTC. Protein product: CASSLGPAGAFSYEQYF. The chain carries TRBV11-2 and TRBJ2-7, with 8 nucleotides matching TRBD2. CDR1 SGHAT and CDR2 FQNNGV come from the germline V gene. The CDR3 spans 17 residues. V gave up 1 base and J gave up 0 bases; unmatched junction bases: 8.

The chain has TRBV19 and TRBJ1-5; unclear D gene. Germline CDR1 and CDR2: LNHDA and SQIVND (reference sequence). The CDR3 is 14 amino acids. V dropped 3 bases and J dropped 1 base, with 7 bases sitting between them. CDR3 residues: CASSISASNQPQHF. Written as DNA, the CDR3 is TGTGCCAGTAGTATCTCGGCCAGCAATCAGCCCCAGCATTTT.

The gene calls are TRBV20-1 and TRBJ2-5, with unresolved D. The CDR3 has 12 amino acids. Trimming cost V 3 bases and J 7 bases, with 12 bases left between them. Germline CDR1 and CDR2: DFQATT and SNEGSKA (reference sequence). CDR3 in amino acids: CSASWSQLTQYF. CDR3 sequence (DNA): TGCAGTGCTAGTTGGTCCCAGCTGACCCAGTACTTC.

The chain employs TRBV6-5 and TRBJ2-7, with TRBD1 as a possible D gene (5 bases). Trimming cost V 4 bases and J 2 bases, with 12 bases left between them. Per the germline V gene, CDR1 is MNHEY and CDR2 is SVGAGI. CDR3 length equals 14 residues. DNA of the CDR3: TGTGCCAGCAGTTTTGACAGAAATACCTACGAGCAGTACTTC. Residues: CASSFDRNTYEQYF.

This chain connects TRBV10-1 to TRBJ2-1; 7 bases are a match to TRBD1. Germline V gene lookup returns CDR1 WNHNN and CDR2 SYGVQD (reference sequence). The CDR3 is 13 amino acids. Trimming removed 8 bases from V and 7 bases from J; junction bases left unmatched: 8. Here the CDR3 reads CASGSGQTNEQFF. The CDR3 coding sequence is TGCGCCAGCGGATCGGGACAGACGAATGAGCAGTTCTTC.

This clone was seen more than once but under ten times. The chain links TRBV7-9 to TRBJ1-5, with unresolved D. This CDR3 region has 14 residues. Germline lookup yields CDR1 SEHNR and CDR2 FQNEAQ (reference sequence). V lost 5 bases, J lost 7 bases, and 15 bases lay in between. The CDR3 DNA is TGTGCCAGCAGCCCCACCTTAGAAGGACAGCCCCAGCATTTT. Its translation: CASSPTLEGQPQHF.

CDR3 in amino acids: CASSSTVDTEAFF. The CDR3 nucleotides are TGTGCCAGTAGTTCGACAGTGGACACTGAAGCTTTCTTT. This chain joins TRBV19 and TRBJ1-1; a weak D match, TRBD1 (5 bases). Germline V gene sequence: CDR1 LNHDA, CDR2 SQIVND (reference sequence). V lost 5 bases, J lost 3 bases, and 10 bases lay in between. This CDR3 is 13 amino acids long.

V gene TRBV19 combines with J gene TRBJ1-5; D might be TRBD1 (5 bases). The CDR3 has 15 amino acids. Germline V gives CDR1 LNHDA, CDR2 SQIVND (reference sequence). V lost 4 bases and J lost 0, with 10 bases in between. CDR3 nucleotide sequence: TGTGCCAGTAGTAGTCAGGGAAATAGCAATCAGCCCCAGCATTTT. It yields the protein CASSSQGNSNQPQHF.

This clone was found once. This chain connects TRBV7-6 to TRBJ1-5, with a possible D match to TRBD1 (6 bases). The CDR3 is 15 amino acids. Trimming removed 0 bases at V and 7 bases at J, with 13 bases between. Germline V gene data show CDR1 as SGHVS and CDR2 as FNYEAQ. In DNA, the CDR3 is TGTGCCAGCAGCTTAGCTTCAGGGGTCGGGCAGCCCCAGCATTTT. Encoded protein: CASSLASGVGQPQHF.

The chain recombines TRBV6-5 with TRBJ2-1; TRBD2 agrees at 9 bases. Germline-derived CDR1 and CDR2 are MNHEY and SVGAGI. The CDR3 spans 14 residues. Trimming took 7 bases from V and 2 from J; bases not matched to a gene: 3. CDR3: CASTPSGAYNEQFF. CDR3 DNA: TGTGCCAGCACCCCTAGCGGGGCCTACAATGAGCAGTTCTTC.

CDR3 in DNA: TGTGCCACCCTCAACTTCGACACTGAAGCTTTCTTT. Amino acids: CATLNFDTEAFF. The chain carries TRBV28 and TRBJ1-1; D is uncertain. Germline V gene data show CDR1 as MDHEN and CDR2 as SYDVKM. V was cut by 10 bases and J by 3 bases, with 12 bases left in between. This CDR3 is built from 12 residues.

The genes are TRBV6-1 and TRBJ1-1; 11 bases agree with TRBD1. Unmatched junction bases numbered 4, after V lost 5 bases and J lost 5 bases. In germline, CDR1 is MNHNS, CDR2 SASEGT. The CDR3 has 14 residues. CDR3 sequence: CASSRGTGGTEAFF. CDR3 DNA sequence: TGTGCCAGCAGTAGAGGGACAGGGGGTACTGAAGCTTTCTTT.

V gene TRBV3-1 (or the pseudogene TRBV3-2) combines with J gene TRBJ1-6; TRBD1 might be the D (5 bases). This CDR3 comprises 16 residues. The germline V gene encodes CDR1 LGHDT and CDR2 YNNKEL (reference sequence). The V and J ends lost 4 bases and 7 bases respectively, with 17 bases between them. As DNA, the CDR3 is TGTGCCAGCAGCCCCTGGGGCGGCAGGAAGAATTCACCCCTCCACTTT. Translation gives CASSPWGGRKNSPLHF.

V gene TRBV4-1 combines with J gene TRBJ2-1, with D tentatively TRBD1 (6 bases). V dropped 1 base and J dropped 7 bases, with 17 bases sitting between them. Germline V lookup: CDR1 MGHRA, CDR2 YSYEKL. The CDR3 totals 16 residues. The CDR3 loop reads CASSQGLRGRMNEQFF. The DNA of the CDR3 is TGCGCCAGCAGCCAAGGCTTAAGGGGGAGAATGAATGAGCAGTTCTTC.

The chain has TRBV12-3 or TRBV12-4 and TRBJ1-2; no reliable D call. The V end lost 2 bases, the J end lost 8 bases, and 12 bases lay between the germline ends. The CDR3 extends over 13 amino acids. This CDR3 reads CASSLRPARGYTF. Written as DNA, the CDR3 is TGTGCCAGCAGTTTAAGGCCCGCGAGAGGCTACACCTTC.

The V call is TRBV5-4, the J call TRBJ2-2, with no clear D. The CDR3 runs to 14 residues. Germline V gene data show CDR1 as SGHNT and CDR2 as YYREEE (reference sequence). The ends were cut back, 0 bases at V and 1 base at J, with 4 bases in the middle. Written as DNA, the CDR3 is TGTGCCAGCAGCTTGGTGCAGAACACCGGGGAGCTGTTTTTT. Protein: CASSLVQNTGELFF.

This clone was observed a single time. V gene TRBV6-5 combines with J gene TRBJ2-5; D unresolved. Germline V CDR1 and CDR2: MNHEY, SVGAGI. The V end was cut by 7 bases, the J end by 2 bases, with 11 bases between. The CDR3 contains 13 residues. DNA for the CDR3: TGTGCCAGCACCAACGGGCGACAAGAGACCCAGTACTTC. Its translation: CASTNGRQETQYF.

The chain joins TRBV6-5 to TRBJ2-7; D is perhaps TRBD2 (5 bases). CDR1 is MNHEY, CDR2 SVGAGI, per germline. V dropped 4 bases and J dropped 0 bases, with 10 bases sitting between them. CDR3 size: 14 residues. The CDR3 DNA is TGTGCCAGCAGTTCCATGAGGGACTCCTACGAGCAGTACTTC. Its protein is CASSSMRDSYEQYF.

The V gene is TRBV12-3 or TRBV12-4, the J gene TRBJ2-5; D is unresolved. The CDR3 totals 13 residues. Trimming took 2 bases from V and 5 from J, leaving 9 bases between them. This CDR3 is CASSLNPPETQYF. Written as DNA, the CDR3 is TGTGCCAGCAGTTTAAATCCTCCGGAGACCCAGTACTTC.

In DNA, the CDR3 is TGTGCCAGCAGTCCCGCTTGGGACACAGGGAAAGGGTATGGCTACACCTTC. Its protein product is CASSPAWDTGKGYGYTF. This chain connects TRBV28 to TRBJ1-2, with D tentatively TRBD1 (6 bases). Trimming cost V 5 bases and J 5 bases, with 24 bases left between them. The CDR3 contains 17 residues. CDR1 MDHEN and CDR2 SYDVKM come from the germline V gene.

This clone qualifies as large. CDR3 in DNA: TGTGCCAGCAGTGAAGCTTGGCAGGCTGGGGCCAACGTCCTGACTTTC. Protein: CASSEAWQAGANVLTF. V and J are TRBV2 and TRBJ2-6; D not certain. Germline V gene sequence: CDR1 SNHLY, CDR2 FYNNEI. This CDR3 has 16 residues. Trimming cost V 0 bases and J 2 bases, with 8 bases left between them.

This clone turned up a few times. The gene calls are TRBV3-1 (or the pseudogene TRBV3-2) and TRBJ1-1, with D unresolved. The CDR3 covers 12 residues. The germline V gene has CDR1 LGHDT and CDR2 YNNKEL (reference sequence). Deletions cut 5 bases from V and 8 bases from J, with 12 bases between. The CDR3 loop is CASSNGVSEAFF. Here the CDR3 DNA reads TGTGCCAGCAGCAATGGGGTATCCGAAGCTTTCTTT.

Comments on this clone: Additional DNA sequences in this sample encode the identical CDR3. The chain uses TRBV6-1 and TRBJ1-5; D unclear. Germline CDR1 reads MNHNS; CDR2 reads SASEGT. The CDR3 is 12 amino acids. V lost 2 bases to trimming and J lost 7 bases, with 6 bases between them. CDR3 region: CASSEFEQPQHF. CDR3 DNA sequence: TGTGCCAGCAGTGAATTTGAACAGCCCCAGCATTTT.

V and J are TRBV6-5 and TRBJ2-7; D remains ambiguous. The CDR3 consists of 13 residues. V was shortened by 5 bases and J by 7 bases, with 15 bases between the two germline ends. Germline V lookup: CDR1 MNHEY, CDR2 SVGAGI. CDR3 sequence reads: CASSPGPAPEQYF. The CDR3 nucleotides read TGTGCCAGCAGTCCCGGGCCAGCTCCAGAGCAGTACTTC.